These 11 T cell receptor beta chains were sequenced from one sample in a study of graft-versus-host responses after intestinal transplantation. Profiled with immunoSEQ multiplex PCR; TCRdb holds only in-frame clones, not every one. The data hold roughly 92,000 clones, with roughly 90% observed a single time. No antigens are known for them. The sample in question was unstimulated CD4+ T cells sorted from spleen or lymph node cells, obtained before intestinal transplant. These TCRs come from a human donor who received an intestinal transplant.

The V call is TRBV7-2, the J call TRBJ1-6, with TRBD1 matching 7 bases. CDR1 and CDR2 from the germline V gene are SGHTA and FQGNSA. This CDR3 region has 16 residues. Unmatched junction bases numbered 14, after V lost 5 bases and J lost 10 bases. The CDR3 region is CASSPREQGLFSPLHF. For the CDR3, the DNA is TGTGCCAGCAGCCCAAGGGAACAGGGGTTGTTCTCACCCCTCCACTTT. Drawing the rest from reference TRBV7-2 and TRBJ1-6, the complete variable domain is GAGVSQSPSNKVTEKGKDVELRCDPISGHTALYWYRQSLGQGLEFLIYFQGNSAPDKSGLPSDRFSAERTGGSVSTLTIQRTQQEDSAVYLCASSPREQGLFSPLHFGNGTRLTVT.

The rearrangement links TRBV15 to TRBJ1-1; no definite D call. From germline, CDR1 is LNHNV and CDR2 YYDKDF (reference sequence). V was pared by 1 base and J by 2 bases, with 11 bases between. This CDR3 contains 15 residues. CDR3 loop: CATSRVIGGNTEAFF. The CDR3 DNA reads TGTGCCACCAGCAGAGTCATCGGCGGAAACACTGAAGCTTTCTTT. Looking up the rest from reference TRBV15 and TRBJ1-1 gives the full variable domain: DAMVIQNPRYQVTQFGKPVTLSCSQTLNHNVMYWYQQKSSQAPKLLFHYYDKDFNNEADTPDNFQSRRPNTSFCFLDIRSPGLGDTAMYLCATSRVIGGNTEAFFGQGTRLTVV.

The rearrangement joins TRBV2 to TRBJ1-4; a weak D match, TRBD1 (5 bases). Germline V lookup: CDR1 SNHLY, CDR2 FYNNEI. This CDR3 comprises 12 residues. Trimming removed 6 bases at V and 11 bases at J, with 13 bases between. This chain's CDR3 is CASRRDYAKLFF. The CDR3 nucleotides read TGTGCCAGCAGGCGGGACTACGCCAAACTGTTTTTT.

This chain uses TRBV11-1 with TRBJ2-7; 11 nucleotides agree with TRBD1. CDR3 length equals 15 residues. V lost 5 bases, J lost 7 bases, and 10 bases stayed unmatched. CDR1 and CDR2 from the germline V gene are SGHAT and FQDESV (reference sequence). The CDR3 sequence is CASSLGTGGRGEQYF. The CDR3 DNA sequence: TGTGCCAGCAGCCTCGGGACAGGGGGAAGAGGGGAGCAGTACTTC.

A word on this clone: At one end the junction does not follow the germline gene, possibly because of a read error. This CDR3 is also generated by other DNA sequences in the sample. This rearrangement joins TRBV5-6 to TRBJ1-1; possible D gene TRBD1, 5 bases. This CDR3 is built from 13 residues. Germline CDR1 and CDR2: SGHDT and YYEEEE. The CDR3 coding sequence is TGCGCCAGCAGCTATCGGGGGGGCACTGAAGCTTTCTTT. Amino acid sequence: CASSYRGGTEAFF.

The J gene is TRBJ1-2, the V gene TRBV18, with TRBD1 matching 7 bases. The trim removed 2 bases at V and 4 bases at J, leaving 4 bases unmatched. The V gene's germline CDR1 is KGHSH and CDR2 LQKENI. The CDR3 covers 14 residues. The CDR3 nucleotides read TGTGCCAGCTCACCAACAGGGGAACTCTATGGCTACACCTTC. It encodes CASSPTGELYGYTF.

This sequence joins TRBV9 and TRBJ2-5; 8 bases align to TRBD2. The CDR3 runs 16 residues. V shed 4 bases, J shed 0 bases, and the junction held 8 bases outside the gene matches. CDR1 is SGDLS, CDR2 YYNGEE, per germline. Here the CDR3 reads CASSPRTSTYQETQYF. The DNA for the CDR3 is TGTGCCAGCAGCCCCAGGACTAGCACGTACCAAGAGACCCAGTACTTC.

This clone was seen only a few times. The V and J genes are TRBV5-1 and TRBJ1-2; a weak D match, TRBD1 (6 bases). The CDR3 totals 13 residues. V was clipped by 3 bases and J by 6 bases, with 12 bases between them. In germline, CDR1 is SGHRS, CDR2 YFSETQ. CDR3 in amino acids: CASSWDKYDGYTF. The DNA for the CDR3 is TGCGCCAGCAGCTGGGACAAGTACGATGGCTACACCTTC.

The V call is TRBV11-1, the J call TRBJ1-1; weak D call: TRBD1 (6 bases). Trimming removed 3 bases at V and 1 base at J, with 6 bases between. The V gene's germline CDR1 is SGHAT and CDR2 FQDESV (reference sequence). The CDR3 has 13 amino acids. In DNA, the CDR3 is TGTGCCAGCAGCTTGGACAGGAACACTGAAGCTTTCTTT. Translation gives CASSLDRNTEAFF. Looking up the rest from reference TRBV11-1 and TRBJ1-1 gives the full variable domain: EAEVAQSPRYKITEKSQAVAFWCDPISGHATLYWYRQILGQGPELLVQFQDESVVDDSQLPKDRFSAERLKGVDSTLKIQPAELGDSAMYLCASSLDRNTEAFFGQGTRLTVV.

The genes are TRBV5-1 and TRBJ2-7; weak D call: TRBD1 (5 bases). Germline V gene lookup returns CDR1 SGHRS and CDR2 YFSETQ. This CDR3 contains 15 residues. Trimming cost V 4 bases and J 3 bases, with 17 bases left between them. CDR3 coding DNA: TGCGCCAGCAGCCGGATCCCAGGGCAAGTCTACGAGCAGTACTTC. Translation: CASSRIPGQVYEQYF.

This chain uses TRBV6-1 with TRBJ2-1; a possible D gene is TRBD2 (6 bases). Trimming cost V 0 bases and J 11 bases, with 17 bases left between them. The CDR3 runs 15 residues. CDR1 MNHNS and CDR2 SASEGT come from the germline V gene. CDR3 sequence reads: CASSEAHAGSGKQFF. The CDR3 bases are TGTGCCAGCAGTGAAGCCCACGCGGGGTCTGGGAAGCAGTTCTTC.